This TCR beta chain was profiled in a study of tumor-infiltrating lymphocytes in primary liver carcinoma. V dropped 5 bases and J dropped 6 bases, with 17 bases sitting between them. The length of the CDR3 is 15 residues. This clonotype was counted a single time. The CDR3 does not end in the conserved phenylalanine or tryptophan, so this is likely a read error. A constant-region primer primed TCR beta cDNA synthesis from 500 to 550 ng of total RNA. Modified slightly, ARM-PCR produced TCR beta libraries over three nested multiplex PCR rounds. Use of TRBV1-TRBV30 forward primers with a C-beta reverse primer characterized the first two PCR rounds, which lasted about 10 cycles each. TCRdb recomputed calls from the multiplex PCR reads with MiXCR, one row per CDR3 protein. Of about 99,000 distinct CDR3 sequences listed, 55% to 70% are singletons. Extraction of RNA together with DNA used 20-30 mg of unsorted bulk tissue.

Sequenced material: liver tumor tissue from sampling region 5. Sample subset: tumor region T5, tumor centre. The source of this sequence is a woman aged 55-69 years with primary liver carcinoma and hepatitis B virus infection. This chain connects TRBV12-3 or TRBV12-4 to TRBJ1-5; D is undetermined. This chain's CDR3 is CASSPRQGLGQPQHL. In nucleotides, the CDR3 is TGTGCCAGCAGTCCCCGCCAAGGGCTGGGTCAGCCCCAGCATCTT.